Shown below are 12 T cell receptor beta chains from a single sample sequenced in a study of T-cell reconstitution after alpha-beta-depleted transplantation in children. Unique molecular identifiers were built into the TCRbeta library. TCRdb re-called the PCR reads through MiXCR, storing one row per CDR3 protein. Of some 520,000 distinct CDR3 sequences listed, around a third were seen once; the top ten hold less than 2.5%. The sample was PBMCs from the stem cell graft donor, taken from the stem cell graft. The receptors shown here come from a human donor who donated a stem cell graft to a child with aplastic anemia.

V gene TRBV4-3 combines with J gene TRBJ1-5, with D tentatively TRBD1 (5 bases). There are 13 residues in the CDR3. CDR1 and CDR2 (germline): LGHNA, YSLEER. V lost 10 bases and J 5 bases, leaving 15 bases between the germline ends. CDR3 in amino acids: CATSDSLDQPQHF. CDR3 coding DNA: TGCGCCACCTCAGACAGCCTTGATCAGCCCCAGCATTTT.

This chain connects TRBV3-1 to TRBJ2-3; unclear D gene. The germline V and J ends were trimmed by 0 bases and 1 base, with 8 bases remaining between them. Germline values: CDR1 LGHDT, CDR2 YNNKEL (reference sequence). There are 15 residues in the CDR3. This chain's CDR3 is CASSQDGIGTDTQYF. The CDR3 DNA follows: TGTGCCAGCAGCCAAGATGGAATCGGCACAGATACGCAGTATTTT.

The chain joins TRBV5-6 to TRBJ2-4; D may correspond to TRBD1 or TRBD2 (5 bases each). With 0 bases removed from V and 0 bases from J, the gap between germline ends came to 16 bases. Germline CDR1 is SGHDT and CDR2 is YYEEEE. This CDR3 contains 18 residues. The CDR3, as DNA: TGTGCCAGCAGCTTGGAAGGGGAAGGGACCCTAGCCAAAAACATTCAGTACTTC. Its translation is CASSLEGEGTLAKNIQYF.

The chain recombines TRBV12-3 or TRBV12-4 with TRBJ2-7; 9 bases are a match to TRBD1. The V segment lost 5 bases and the J segment 6 bases; nucleotides outside the gene matches: 8. The CDR3 totals 14 residues. CDR3 coding DNA: TGTGCCAGCAGTGACGGGACAGGGAACGGCGAGCAGTACTTC. Encoded protein: CASSDGTGNGEQYF.

The chain carries TRBV5-8 and TRBJ2-3, with D possibly being TRBD1 (5 bases). The CDR3 sequence is 16 residues long. Germline CDR1 SGHTS, CDR2 YDEGEE. Trimming left V 6 bases short and J 0 bases short, with 17 bases between. CDR3 sequence (DNA): TGTGCCAGCACCCGTGGGGCATCGGCTAGCACAGATACGCAGTATTTT. Translated: CASTRGASASTDTQYF.

The chain combines TRBV20-1 with TRBJ1-1; D is unclear. The germline V and J ends were trimmed by 3 bases and 1 base, with 6 bases remaining between them. Germline V lookup: CDR1 DFQATT, CDR2 SNEGSKA (reference sequence). This CDR3 contains 12 residues. CDR3 residues: CSAREWNTEAFF. CDR3 DNA: TGCAGTGCTAGGGAGTGGAACACTGAAGCTTTCTTT.

This clonotype has only a few counts. The genes are TRBV12-3 or TRBV12-4 and TRBJ1-5; D unresolved. This CDR3 contains 15 residues. Trimming removed 3 bases at V and 4 bases at J, with 13 bases between. The CDR3, as DNA: TGTGCCAGCAGTTTTCATGGACGGCCAAATCAGCCCCAGCATTTT. It codes for CASSFHGRPNQPQHF.

The chain's CDR3 is CAWSGRTPGWDGYTF. In DNA form, the CDR3 reads TGTGCCTGGAGTGGACGGACACCCGGGTGGGATGGCTACACCTTC. The chain carries TRBV30 and TRBJ1-2; a possible D gene is TRBD1 (5 bases). Germline CDR1 reads GTSNPN; CDR2 reads SVGIG (reference sequence). This CDR3 has 15 amino acids. Trimming stripped 1 base from V and 6 bases from J, with 18 bases between.

The table lists this clonotype with a few counts. The chain employs TRBV7-2 and TRBJ2-5; 13 bases are shared with TRBD2. The CDR3 runs to 16 residues. Germline V gene data show CDR1 as SGHTA and CDR2 as FQGNSA. V was pared by 6 bases and J by 4 bases, with 8 bases of the junction left unmatched. The CDR3 loop is CASRPRLAGGLETQYF. In DNA, the CDR3 is TGTGCCAGCAGACCGAGACTAGCGGGAGGTCTAGAGACCCAGTACTTC.

This clonotype was counted a few times. This chain links TRBV5-1 with TRBJ2-5; D is tentatively TRBD1 or TRBD2 (5 bases each). Germline V gene sequence: CDR1 SGHRS, CDR2 YFSETQ. V lost 0 bases and J 4 bases, leaving 16 bases between the germline ends. The CDR3 spans 16 residues. Written as DNA, the CDR3 is TGCGCCAGCAGCTTGGCCTTTGGGACCAAGGGAGAGACCCAGTACTTC. Its translation: CASSLAFGTKGETQYF.

V and J are TRBV28 and TRBJ1-1, with TRBD1 as a possible D gene (5 bases). V lost 5 bases to trimming and J lost 1 base, with 11 bases between them. The CDR3 covers 14 residues. Germline loops: CDR1 MDHEN, CDR2 SYDVKM. The CDR3 region is CASSTIQGNTEAFF. The DNA for the CDR3 is TGTGCCAGCAGTACGATTCAGGGGAACACTGAAGCTTTCTTT. Combining the CDR3 with reference TRBV28 and TRBJ1-1 gives the whole variable domain DVKVTQSSRYLVKRTGEKVFLECVQDMDHENMFWYRQDPGLGLRLIYFSYDVKMKEKGDIPEGYSVSREKKERFSLILESASTNQTSMYLCASSTIQGNTEAFFGQGTRLTVV.

This clonotype turned up a few times. The CDR3 reads CASSTTTGHTDTQYF. CDR3 DNA: TGTGCCAGCTCAACCACGACAGGGCACACAGATACGCAGTATTTT. The gene calls are TRBV18 and TRBJ2-3, with 7 bases lining up with TRBD1. CDR1 and CDR2 (germline): KGHSH, LQKENI. This CDR3 has 15 amino acids. J was trimmed by 2 bases and V by 5 bases; bases with no gene match: 7.